These 4 T cell receptor beta chains were all obtained from the same sample, sequenced in a study of shared clonotypes between healthy human individuals. Using immunoSEQ multiplex PCR, the repertoire was profiled, and TCRdb retains in-frame clones only, with some absent. The profile covers some 1 million clones, with roughly 80% appearing a single time and 1.4% taken by the ten largest. Material: memory CD4+ T cells sorted from blood. This sample's subset: CD45RA-negative fraction. All receptors come from a man younger than 30 in good health.

This clone was seen a handful of times. Other DNA sequences in the sample encode the same CDR3. The chain has TRBV11-2 and TRBJ1-5, with 8 bases lining up with TRBD1. Germline V gene lookup returns CDR1 SGHAT and CDR2 FQNNGV. The CDR3 has 13 residues. Trimming cost V 4 bases and J 5 bases; bases outside gene matches: 1. CDR3 region: CASSSDRDQPQHF. The CDR3 DNA follows: TGTGCCAGCAGCTCGGACAGGGATCAGCCCCAGCATTTT.

This clone has a single count. The chain is built from TRBV9 and TRBJ1-3; the D is unclear. Germline-derived CDR1 and CDR2 are SGDLS and YYNGEE. CDR3 length equals 13 residues. Trimming took 0 bases from V and 9 from J, leaving 10 bases between them. CDR3 nucleotides: TGTGCCAGCAGCGTAGAGGGTTTAGGCACCATATATTTT. Protein product: CASSVEGLGTIYF.

This clone was detected once. J is TRBJ2-7 and V is TRBV10-3, with D perhaps matching TRBD1 (6 bases). The CDR3 spans 15 residues. With 2 bases removed from V and 4 bases from J, the gap between germline ends came to 15 bases. Germline V gene data show CDR1 as ENHRY and CDR2 as SYGVKD. Here the CDR3 DNA reads TGTGCCATCAGTGAGATGGTTGGGACAACTTACGAGCAGTACTTC. It codes for CAISEMVGTTYEQYF.

In this sample, this clone turned up many times. The CDR3 DNA sequence: TGTGCCAGCTCACTTGCACAGGGCAATCAGCCCCAGCATTTT. It encodes CASSLAQGNQPQHF. This chain joins TRBV18 and TRBJ1-5; perhaps TRBD1 as D (5 bases). The CDR3 loop spans 14 amino acids. CDR1 KGHSH and CDR2 LQKENI come from the germline V gene. The V and J ends lost 4 bases and 2 bases respectively, with 9 bases between them.